The clone carrying this T cell receptor beta chain has ten or more counts. The antigen is not known. One end of the junction is discordant with germline, which a read error may explain. CDR1 is SGHRS and CDR2 is YFSETQ in the germline V gene. The CDR3 contains 14 residues. Ophthalmopathy patients had Clinical Activity Score at least 3, NOSPECS grade at least 4, duration under 3 months. RNA transcripts gave rise to amplified TCR beta CDR3 regions. The HTBI set primed first-round TCR CDR3 RT-PCR. Each CDR3 protein gets one entry after TCRdb re-called the multiplex PCR reads with MiXCR. The table has over 400,000 distinct CDR3 sequences, over 12% seen once. The sample originates from a study of T cells in Graves' hyperthyroidism and ophthalmopathy. At the level of the study: Peripheral blood draws took place at initial diagnosis, ahead of any treatment.

Overall study findings and caveats: Within blood appeared most thyroid clonotypes that had expanded above 0.001.

Sequenced sample: blood. The chain joins TRBV5-1 to TRBJ1-1; TRBD1 is a possible D gene (5 bases). The receptor was isolated from a man between 18 and 29 years old with Graves' ophthalmopathy. The CDR3 DNA follows: TGTGCCAGCAGCTTAGATAGGGGAAACACTGAAGCTTTCTTT. Encoded protein: CASSLDRGNTEAFF.